This T cell receptor (beta chain) was captured by sequencing in a study of beta chain features in type 1 diabetes. Whole-study results and caveats: Sampled from patients, naive, central memory and Treg TCRB repertoires appeared more similar than those sampled from healthy donors. Moderately but significantly shorter TCRB CDR3s were found in Type 1 diabetes patients in all four CD4+ subsets. For type 1 diabetes patients, VDJ junctions showed fewer insertions and more deletions.

Trimming pared 4 bases from V and 0 bases from J, leaving 8 bases between. The CDR3 covers 14 residues. Germline CDR1 is SGHRS and CDR2 is YFSETQ. Every isolated RNA sample was fully reverse transcribed, so sequencing captured expressed TCRB transcripts. Data came from immunoSEQ multiplex PCR; TCRdb stores just in-frame clones and leaves some out. The sample shows about 650,000 clones, around 12% of them seen only once. A note on this clone: The antigen remains unidentified.

This TCR derives from a man younger than 40 with type 1 diabetes. The sample taken for sequencing was naive CD4+ T cells from blood. The rearrangement links TRBV5-1 to TRBJ1-5; perhaps TRBD1 as D (5 bases). The CDR3 DNA is TGCGCCAGCAGCATAGACAGTAGCAATCAGCCCCAGCATTTT. Translation gives CASSIDSSNQPQHF.